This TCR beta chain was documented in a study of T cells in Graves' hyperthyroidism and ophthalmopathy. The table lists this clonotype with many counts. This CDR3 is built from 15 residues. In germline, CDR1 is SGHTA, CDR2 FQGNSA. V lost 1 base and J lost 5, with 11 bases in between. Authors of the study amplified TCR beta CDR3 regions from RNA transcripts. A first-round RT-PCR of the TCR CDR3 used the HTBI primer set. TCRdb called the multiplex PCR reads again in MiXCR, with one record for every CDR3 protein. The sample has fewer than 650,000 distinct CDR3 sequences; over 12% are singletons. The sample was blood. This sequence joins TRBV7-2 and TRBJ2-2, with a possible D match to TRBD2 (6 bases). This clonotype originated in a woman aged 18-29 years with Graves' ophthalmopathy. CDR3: CASSLVGLKTGELFF. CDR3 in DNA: TGTGCCAGCAGCTTAGTGGGACTGAAGACCGGGGAGCTGTTTTTT. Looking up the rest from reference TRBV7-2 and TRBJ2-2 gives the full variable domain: GAGVSQSPSNKVTEKGKDVELRCDPISGHTALYWYRQSLGQGLEFLIYFQGNSAPDKSGLPSDRFSAERTGGSVSTLTIQRTQQEDSAVYLCASSLVGLKTGELFFGEGSRLTVL.